The rows below give T cell receptor beta chains drawn from one sample of a study of cytomegalovirus exposure and HLA in healthy donors. Produced via immunoSEQ multiplex PCR; TCRdb's table is partial and in-frame only. This repertoire shows almost 85,000 clones, around 80% found once; its top ten account for around 2.5%. Sequenced sample: PBMCs. These receptors originate from a male donor in good health and CMV-seropositive. The CDR3 runs from the conserved cysteine through the conserved F or W. Fields, in order: clone size, V gene, D gene, J gene, CDR3 protein. The D gene is left open where the match is weak. A row's size may be missing; if present it is once, few, many or a size class.

>.|TRBV7-6|TRBD2|TRBJ2-5
CASSPRTSSETQYF
>.|TRBV19|.|TRBJ1-5
CASSKFRSQHF
>.|TRBV19|.|TRBJ2-1
CASSTSGLVGDEQFF
>.|TRBV11-2|TRBD2|TRBJ2-1
CASSLGVSGINEQFF
>.|TRBV30|TRBD2|TRBJ2-5
CAWKTSGGKTQYF
>.|TRBV28|TRBD2|TRBJ2-2
CASSTTGLADTGELFF
>.|TRBV19|TRBD2|TRBJ2-5
CASNSGLAFETQYF
>.|TRBV7-8|.|TRBJ1-1
CASSSGRPVTEAFF
>few|TRBV9|.|TRBJ1-1
CASSLSHNTEAFF
>once|TRBV18|TRBD2|TRBJ2-2
CASSPSLAGGTGELFF
>.|TRBV25-1|TRBD2|TRBJ2-7
CASTSPGLAGSYEQYF
>few|TRBV9|TRBD2|TRBJ2-1
CASGAGLAANEQFF
>.|TRBV6-1|.|TRBJ1-4
CASSEQVQMEKLFF
>.|TRBV4-1|.|TRBJ1-1
CASTQGGMNTEAFF
>.|TRBV5-1|.|TRBJ1-1
CASSLDYSNTEAFF
>.|TRBV7-8|.|TRBJ2-1
CASSPTGTLFF
>.|TRBV6-5|.|TRBJ2-7
CATQWSYEQYF
>.|TRBV9|TRBD2|TRBJ2-1
CASSARGGSSYNEQFF
>.|TRBV6-6|.|TRBJ2-2
CASSSDSSGELFF
>.|TRBV15|.|TRBJ2-2
CATRTLGSMTNTGELFF
>.|TRBV15|.|TRBJ1-2
CATSRDLGALNYGYTF
>.|TRBV9|TRBD1|TRBJ2-1
CASSADGQGNNEQFF
>few|TRBV2|.|TRBJ1-5
CASKDGDQPQHF
>.|TRBV10-3|TRBD2|TRBJ2-7
CAISRTSETSYEQYF
>medium-sized|TRBV4-2|TRBD2|TRBJ2-3
CASSRTIAGGPEDTQYF
>.|TRBV6-5|.|TRBJ1-3
CASSYGRLSSGNTIYF
>.|TRBV7-2|.|TRBJ2-3
CASSASSRGLDTQYF
>once|TRBV6-4|.|TRBJ1-2
CASRNRNGGYTF
>.|TRBV29-1|TRBD2|TRBJ2-2
CSGGGQHGIRELFF
>.|TRBV5-6|TRBD2|TRBJ2-1
CASSPGTSGSVYNEQFF
>.|TRBV10-1|TRBD2|TRBJ2-3
CASSRLAGGPDTQYF
>few|TRBV6-1|.|TRBJ1-3
CASSDSFSGNTIYF
>.|TRBV7-9|TRBD1|TRBJ2-3
CASSRPRLDRNERTDTQYF
>.|TRBV28|TRBD2|TRBJ2-7
CASSLAGTSSHEQYF
>once|TRBV15|.|TRBJ2-3
CATSRDRRSTDTQYF
>few|TRBV5-6|.|TRBJ2-3
CASSLSDTQYF